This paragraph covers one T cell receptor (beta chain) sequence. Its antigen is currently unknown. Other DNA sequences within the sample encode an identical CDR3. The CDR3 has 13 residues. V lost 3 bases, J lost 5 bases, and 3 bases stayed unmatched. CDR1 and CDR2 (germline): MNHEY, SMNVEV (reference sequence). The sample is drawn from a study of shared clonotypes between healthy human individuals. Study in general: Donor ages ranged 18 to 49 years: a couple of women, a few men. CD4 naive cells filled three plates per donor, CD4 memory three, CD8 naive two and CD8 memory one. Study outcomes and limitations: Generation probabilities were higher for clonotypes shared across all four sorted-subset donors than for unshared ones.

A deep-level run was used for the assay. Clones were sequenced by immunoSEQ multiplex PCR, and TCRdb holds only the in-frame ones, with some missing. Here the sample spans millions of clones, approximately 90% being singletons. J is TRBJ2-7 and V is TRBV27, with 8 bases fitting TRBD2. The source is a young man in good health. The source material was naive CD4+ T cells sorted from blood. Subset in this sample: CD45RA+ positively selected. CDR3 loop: CASSFREGDEQYF. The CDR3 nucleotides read TGTGCCAGCAGTTTTCGGGAGGGCGACGAGCAGTACTTC.